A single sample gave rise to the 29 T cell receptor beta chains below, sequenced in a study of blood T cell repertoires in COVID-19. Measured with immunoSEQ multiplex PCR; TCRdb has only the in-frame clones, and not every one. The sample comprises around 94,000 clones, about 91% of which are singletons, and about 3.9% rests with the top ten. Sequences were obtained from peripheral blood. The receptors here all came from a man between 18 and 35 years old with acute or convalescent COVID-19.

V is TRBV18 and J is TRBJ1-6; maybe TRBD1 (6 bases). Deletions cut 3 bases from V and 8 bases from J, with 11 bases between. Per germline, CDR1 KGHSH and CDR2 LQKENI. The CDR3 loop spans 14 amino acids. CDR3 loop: CASSPTGRDSPLHF. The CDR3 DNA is TGTGCCAGCTCACCGACAGGACGAGATTCACCCCTCCACTTT. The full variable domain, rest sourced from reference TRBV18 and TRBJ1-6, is NAGVMQNPRHLVRRRGQEARLRCSPMKGHSHVYWYRQLPEEGLKFMVYLQKENIIDESGMPKERFSAEFPKEGPSILRIQQVVRGDSAAYFCASSPTGRDSPLHFGNGTRLTVT.

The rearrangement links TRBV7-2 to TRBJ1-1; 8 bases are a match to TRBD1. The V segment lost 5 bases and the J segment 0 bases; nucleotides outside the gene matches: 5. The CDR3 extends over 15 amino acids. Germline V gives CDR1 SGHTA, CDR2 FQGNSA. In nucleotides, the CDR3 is TGTGCCAGCAGCCCAGGGGGCCGGATGAACACTGAAGCTTTCTTT. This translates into CASSPGGRMNTEAFF.

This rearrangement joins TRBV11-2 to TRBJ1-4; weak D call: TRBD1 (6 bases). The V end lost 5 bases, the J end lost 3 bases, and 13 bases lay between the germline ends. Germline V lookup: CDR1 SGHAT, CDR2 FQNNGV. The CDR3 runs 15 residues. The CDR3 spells CASSDRQAPNEKLFF. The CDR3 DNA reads TGTGCCAGCAGCGACAGACAGGCCCCTAATGAAAAACTGTTTTTT.

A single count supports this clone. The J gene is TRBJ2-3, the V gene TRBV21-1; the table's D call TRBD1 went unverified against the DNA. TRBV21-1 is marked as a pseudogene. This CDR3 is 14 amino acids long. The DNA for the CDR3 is TGTGCCAGCAGCAGGGCAGGGGGGACAGATACGCAGTATTTT. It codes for CASSRAGGTDTQYF.

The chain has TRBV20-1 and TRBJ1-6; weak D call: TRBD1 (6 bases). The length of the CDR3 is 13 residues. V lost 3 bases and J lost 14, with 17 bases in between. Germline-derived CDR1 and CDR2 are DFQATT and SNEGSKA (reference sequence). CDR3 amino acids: CSASANTGLSLHF. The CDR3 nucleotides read TGCAGTGCTAGTGCTAACACAGGGTTGTCCCTCCACTTT.

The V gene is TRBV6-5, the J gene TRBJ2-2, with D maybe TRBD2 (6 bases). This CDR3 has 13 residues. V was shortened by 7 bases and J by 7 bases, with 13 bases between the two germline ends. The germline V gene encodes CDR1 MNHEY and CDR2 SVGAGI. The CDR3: CASKALADGELFF. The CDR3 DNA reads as TGTGCCAGCAAGGCACTAGCAGACGGGGAGCTGTTTTTT.

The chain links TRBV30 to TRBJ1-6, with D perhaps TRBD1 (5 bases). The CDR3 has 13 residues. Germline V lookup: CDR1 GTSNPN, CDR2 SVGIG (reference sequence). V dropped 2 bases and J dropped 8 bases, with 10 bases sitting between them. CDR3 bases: TGTGCCTGGAGTTTTGACAGCGATTCACCCCTCCACTTT. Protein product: CAWSFDSDSPLHF.

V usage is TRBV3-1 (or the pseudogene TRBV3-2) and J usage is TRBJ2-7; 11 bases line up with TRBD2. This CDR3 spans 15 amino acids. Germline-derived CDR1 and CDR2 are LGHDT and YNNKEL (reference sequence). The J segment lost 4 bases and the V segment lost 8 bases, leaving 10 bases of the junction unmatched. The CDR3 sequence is CASSPPGTSGYEQYF. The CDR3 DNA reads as TGTGCCAGCTCCCCCCCCGGGACTAGCGGATACGAGCAGTACTTC.

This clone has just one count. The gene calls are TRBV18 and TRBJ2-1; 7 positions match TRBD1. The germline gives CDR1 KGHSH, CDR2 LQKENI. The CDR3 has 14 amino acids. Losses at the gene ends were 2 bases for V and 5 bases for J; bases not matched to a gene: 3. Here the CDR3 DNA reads TGTGCCAGCTCACCAAGGGGGCTCAACAATGAGCAGTTCTTC. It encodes CASSPRGLNNEQFF.

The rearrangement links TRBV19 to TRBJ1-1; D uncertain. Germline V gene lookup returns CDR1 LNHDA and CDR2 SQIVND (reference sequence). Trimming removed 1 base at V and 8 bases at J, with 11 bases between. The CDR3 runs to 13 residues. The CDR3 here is CASSIVGSREAFF. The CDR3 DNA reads TGTGCCAGTAGTATAGTGGGGAGCCGGGAAGCTTTCTTT.

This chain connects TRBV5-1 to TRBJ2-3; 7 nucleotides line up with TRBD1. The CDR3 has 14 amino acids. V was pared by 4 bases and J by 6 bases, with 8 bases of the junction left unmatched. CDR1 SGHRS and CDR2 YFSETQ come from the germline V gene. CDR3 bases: TGCGCCAGCAGCCCTTGGACAGGAGCGGATACGCAGTATTTT. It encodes CASSPWTGADTQYF.

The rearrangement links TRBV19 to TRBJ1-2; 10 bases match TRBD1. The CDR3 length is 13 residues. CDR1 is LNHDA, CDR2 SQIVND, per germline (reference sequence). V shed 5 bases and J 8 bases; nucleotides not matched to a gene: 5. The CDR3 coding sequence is TGTGCCAGTAGTCCGGGACAGGGGAGGGGCTACACCTTC. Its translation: CASSPGQGRGYTF.

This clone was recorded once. The CDR3 loop reads CASSVGGDLNNEQFF. In nucleotides, the CDR3 is TGTGCCAGCAGCGTAGGGGGGGACCTCAACAATGAGCAGTTCTTC. V is TRBV9 and J is TRBJ2-1; D possibly corresponds to TRBD2 (6 bases). CDR3 length: 15 residues. The germline V and J ends were trimmed by 0 bases and 5 bases, with 12 bases remaining between them. Germline V gene data show CDR1 as SGDLS and CDR2 as YYNGEE.

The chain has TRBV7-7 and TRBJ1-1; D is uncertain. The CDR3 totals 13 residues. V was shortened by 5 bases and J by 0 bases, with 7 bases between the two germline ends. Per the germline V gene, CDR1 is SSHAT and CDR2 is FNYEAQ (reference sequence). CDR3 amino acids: CASSPTVNTEAFF. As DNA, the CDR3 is TGTGCCAGCAGCCCCACAGTGAACACTGAAGCTTTCTTT.

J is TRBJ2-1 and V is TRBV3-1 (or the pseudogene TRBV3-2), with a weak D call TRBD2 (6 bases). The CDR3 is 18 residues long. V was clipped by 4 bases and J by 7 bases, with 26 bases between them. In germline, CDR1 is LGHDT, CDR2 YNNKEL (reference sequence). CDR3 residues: CASSPQLAGNGGRNEQFF. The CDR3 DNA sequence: TGTGCCAGCAGCCCACAGTTGGCGGGAAACGGCGGGCGAAATGAGCAGTTCTTC.

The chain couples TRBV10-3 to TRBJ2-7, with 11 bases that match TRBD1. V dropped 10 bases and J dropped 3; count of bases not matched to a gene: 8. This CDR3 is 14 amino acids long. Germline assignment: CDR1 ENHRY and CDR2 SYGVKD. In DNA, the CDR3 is TGTGCCAAACCGGGACAGGGGGACCGCTACGAGCAGTACTTC. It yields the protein CAKPGQGDRYEQYF.

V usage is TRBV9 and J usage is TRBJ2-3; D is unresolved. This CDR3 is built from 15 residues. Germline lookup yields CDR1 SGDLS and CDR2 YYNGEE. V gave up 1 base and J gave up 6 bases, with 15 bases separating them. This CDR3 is CASSVSGSIGDTQYF. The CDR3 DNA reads TGTGCCAGCAGCGTATCCGGGTCAATCGGCGATACGCAGTATTTT.

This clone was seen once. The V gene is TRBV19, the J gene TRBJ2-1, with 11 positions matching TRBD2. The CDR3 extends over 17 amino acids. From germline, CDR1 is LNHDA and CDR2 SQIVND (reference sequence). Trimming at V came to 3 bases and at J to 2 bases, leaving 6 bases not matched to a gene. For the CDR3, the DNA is TGTGCCAGTAGTATTAGGGATAGCGGGAGGGCCTACAATGAGCAGTTCTTC. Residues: CASSIRDSGRAYNEQFF.

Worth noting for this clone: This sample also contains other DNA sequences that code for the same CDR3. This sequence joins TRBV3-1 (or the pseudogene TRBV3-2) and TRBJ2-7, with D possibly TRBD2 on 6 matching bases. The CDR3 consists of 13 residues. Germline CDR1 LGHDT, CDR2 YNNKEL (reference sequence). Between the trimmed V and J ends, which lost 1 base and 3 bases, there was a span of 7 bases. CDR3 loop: CASSQGAGYEQYF. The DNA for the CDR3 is TGTGCCAGCAGCCAAGGAGCGGGCTACGAGCAGTACTTC.

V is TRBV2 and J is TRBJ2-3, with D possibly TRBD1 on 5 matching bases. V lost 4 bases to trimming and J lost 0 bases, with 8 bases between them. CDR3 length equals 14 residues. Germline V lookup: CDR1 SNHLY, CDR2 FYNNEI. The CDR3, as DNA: TGTGCCAGCAGTGGACAGTCTAGCACAGATACGCAGTATTTT. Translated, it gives CASSGQSSTDTQYF.

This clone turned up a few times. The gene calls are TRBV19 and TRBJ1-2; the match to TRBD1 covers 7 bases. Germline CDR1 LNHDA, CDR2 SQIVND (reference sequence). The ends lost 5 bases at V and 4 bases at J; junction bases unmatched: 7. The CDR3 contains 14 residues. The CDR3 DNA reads TGTGCCAGTAGTTACCGGGACAGCCTCTATGGCTACACCTTC. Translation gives CASSYRDSLYGYTF.

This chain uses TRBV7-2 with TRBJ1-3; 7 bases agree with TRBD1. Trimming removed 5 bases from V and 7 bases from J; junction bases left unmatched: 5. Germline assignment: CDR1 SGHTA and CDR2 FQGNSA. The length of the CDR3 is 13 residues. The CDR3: CASSLGQSNTIYF. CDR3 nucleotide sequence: TGTGCCAGCAGCCTGGGACAGTCGAACACCATATATTTT.

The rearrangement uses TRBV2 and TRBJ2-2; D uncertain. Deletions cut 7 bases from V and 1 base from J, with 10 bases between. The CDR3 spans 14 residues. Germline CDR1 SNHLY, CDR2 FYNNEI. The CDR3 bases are TGTGCCAGCATAGATCGAGAGAACACCGGGGAGCTGTTTTTT. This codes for CASIDRENTGELFF.

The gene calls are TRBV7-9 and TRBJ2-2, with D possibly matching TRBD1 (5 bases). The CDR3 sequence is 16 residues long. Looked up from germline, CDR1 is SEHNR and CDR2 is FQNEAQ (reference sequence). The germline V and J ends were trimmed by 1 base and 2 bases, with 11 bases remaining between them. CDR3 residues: CASSLELRVNTGELFF. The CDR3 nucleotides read TGTGCCAGCAGCTTAGAGCTCAGGGTCAACACCGGGGAGCTGTTTTTT.

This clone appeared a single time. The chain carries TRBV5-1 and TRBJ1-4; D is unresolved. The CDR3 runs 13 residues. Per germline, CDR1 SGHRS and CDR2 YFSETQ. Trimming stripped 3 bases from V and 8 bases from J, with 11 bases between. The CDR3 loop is CASSSPSREKLFF. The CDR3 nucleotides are TGCGCCAGCAGCTCCCCTTCCAGGGAAAAACTGTTTTTT.

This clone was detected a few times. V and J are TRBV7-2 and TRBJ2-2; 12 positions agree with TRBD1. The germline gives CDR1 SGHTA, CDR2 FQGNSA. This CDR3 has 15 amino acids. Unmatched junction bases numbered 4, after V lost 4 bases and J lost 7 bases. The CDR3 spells CASSSGQGAGGELFF. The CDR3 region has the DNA TGTGCCAGCAGCTCGGGACAGGGGGCTGGCGGGGAGCTGTTTTTT.

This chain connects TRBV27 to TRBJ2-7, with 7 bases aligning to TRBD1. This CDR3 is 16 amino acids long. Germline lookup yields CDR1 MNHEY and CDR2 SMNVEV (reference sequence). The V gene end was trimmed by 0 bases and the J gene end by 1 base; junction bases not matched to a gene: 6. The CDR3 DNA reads TGTGCCAGCAGTTTATCGAGAAACAGGGGATCCTACGAGCAGTACTTC. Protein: CASSLSRNRGSYEQYF.

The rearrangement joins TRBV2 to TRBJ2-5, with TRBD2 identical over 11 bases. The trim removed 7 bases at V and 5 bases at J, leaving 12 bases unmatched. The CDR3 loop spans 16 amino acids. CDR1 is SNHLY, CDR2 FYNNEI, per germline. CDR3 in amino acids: CASTAGTSGPGETQYF. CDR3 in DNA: TGTGCCAGCACGGCCGGGACTAGCGGACCCGGGGAGACCCAGTACTTC.

In nucleotides, the CDR3 is TGCGCCAGCAGCCAAGAGACAGGCTCCTATAATTCACCCCTCCACTTT. Encoded protein: CASSQETGSYNSPLHF. The chain has TRBV4-1 and TRBJ1-6; perhaps TRBD1 as D (6 bases). From germline, CDR1 is MGHRA and CDR2 YSYEKL. V lost 0 bases to trimming and J lost 0 bases, with 6 bases between them. The CDR3 has 16 amino acids.